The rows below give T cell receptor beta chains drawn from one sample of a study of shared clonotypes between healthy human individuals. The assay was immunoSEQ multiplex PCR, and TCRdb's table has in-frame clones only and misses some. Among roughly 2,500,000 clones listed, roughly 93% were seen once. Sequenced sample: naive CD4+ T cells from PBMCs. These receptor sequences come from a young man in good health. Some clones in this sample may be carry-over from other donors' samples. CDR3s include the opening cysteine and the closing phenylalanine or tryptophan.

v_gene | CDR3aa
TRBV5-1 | CASSYGTNQETQYF
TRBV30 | CACIEDEQYF
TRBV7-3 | CASSAGTSLNEQFF
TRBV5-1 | CASSPLGPAETQYF
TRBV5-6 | CASSFGNYNEQFF
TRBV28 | CASSSLGDAVGEKLFF
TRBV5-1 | CASSLAPATSGNTIYF
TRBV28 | CASSALNTEAFF
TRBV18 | CASSLNRARHNEKLFF
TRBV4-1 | CASSQVWASDEKLFF
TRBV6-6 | CASSYGGYQETQYF
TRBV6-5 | CASSRLDDEQFF
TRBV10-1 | CASPPHGRTNTGELFF
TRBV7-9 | CASSLSLAGIIYEQFF
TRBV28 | CASSLLGTRLDRVRPGELFF
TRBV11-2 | CASSRAVDGYTF
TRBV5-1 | CASSLAGSNEKLFF
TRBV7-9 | CASSPRGAGVYYEQYF
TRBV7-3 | CASSLTARLEQYF
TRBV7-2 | CASSLRVGYEQYF
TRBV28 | CASSLNRALSGNTIYF
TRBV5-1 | CASSLGQGMKDTQYF
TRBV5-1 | CASSLVTSGGGTQYF
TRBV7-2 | CASSLAGQGFRQPQHF
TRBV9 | CASSEGGAQDTEAFF
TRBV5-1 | CASSTNTGVEQYF
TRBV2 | CASSAWEGDASYEQYF
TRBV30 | CAWSWTGDNEKLFF
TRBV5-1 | CASSGRAGANVLTF
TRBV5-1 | CASSRGTSGSSYNEQFF
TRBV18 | CASTGTGSYEQYF
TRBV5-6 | CASSQGPFSGANVLTF
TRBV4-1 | CASSSLYGTSYNEQFF
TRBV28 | CASSLGGSPSKKGYTF
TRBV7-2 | CASSLEGGETQYF
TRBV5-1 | CASSLQGPNTEAFF
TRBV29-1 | CSVAKTSGLVEQFF
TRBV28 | CASPPTSGSLNEQFF
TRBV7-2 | CASSLGWAEDTQYF
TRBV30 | CAWSVFQAGRTDTQYF
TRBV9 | CASSVEGRLYNEQFF
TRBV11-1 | CASSLAAGVGGEQYF
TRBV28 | CASSLTFYEQYF
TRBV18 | CASSPGIDRSRFF
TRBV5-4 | CASSLETGRANYGYTF
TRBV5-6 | CASSLILAGDLNEQFF
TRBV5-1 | CASSPRTSGRAQETQYF
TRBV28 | CASSPLAGGNNEQFF
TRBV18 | CASSPPRVVVGSYEQYF
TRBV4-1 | CASSPGSDTQYF
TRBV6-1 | CASSGGGAGQPQHF
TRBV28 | CASSTRGRDFGSGANVLTF